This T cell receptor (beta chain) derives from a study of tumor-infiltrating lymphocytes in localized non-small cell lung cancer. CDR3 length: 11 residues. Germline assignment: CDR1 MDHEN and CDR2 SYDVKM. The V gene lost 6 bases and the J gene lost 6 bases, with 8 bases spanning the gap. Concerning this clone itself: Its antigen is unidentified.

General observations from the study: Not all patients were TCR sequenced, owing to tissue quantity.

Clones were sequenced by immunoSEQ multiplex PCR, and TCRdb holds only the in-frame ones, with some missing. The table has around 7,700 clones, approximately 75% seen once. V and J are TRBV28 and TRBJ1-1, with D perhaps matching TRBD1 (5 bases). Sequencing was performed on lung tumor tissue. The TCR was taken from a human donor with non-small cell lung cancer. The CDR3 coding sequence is TGTGCCAGCAGCAGGGACTCTGAAGCTTTCTTT. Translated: CASSRDSEAFF.